This T cell receptor beta chain was identified during a study of blood T cell repertoires in COVID-19. Study background: COVID-19 samples collected from the United States, Italy and Spain covered acute and convalescent phases. The analysed material was cDNA or gDNA that came from T cells, B-cell-depleted T cells, or PBMCs.

Original methodology: For nucleated cells, counts were estimated from reference gene primer amplification. Method: immunoSEQ multiplex PCR; TCRdb's copy keeps in-frame clones and lacks some. V and J calls and clone size follow that table, whereas D and trimming were derived from the DNA. Among about 250,000 clones listed, approximately 86% were seen once. The CDR3 extends over 14 amino acids. V was clipped by 5 bases and J by 6 bases; unmatched bases: 3. Germline values: CDR1 LNHDA, CDR2 SQIVND (reference sequence). This chain connects TRBV19 to TRBJ2-2, with 10 bases aligning to TRBD1. The sample taken for sequencing was peripheral blood. The sequence was collected from a woman between 55 and 75 years old with active or convalescent COVID-19. This chain's CDR3 is CASSPGQGSGELFF. CDR3 DNA sequence: TGTGCCAGTAGTCCGGGACAGGGGTCCGGGGAGCTGTTTTTT. Supplemented by reference TRBV19 and TRBJ2-2, the full variable domain reads DGGITQSPKYLFRKEGQNVTLSCEQNLNHDAMYWYRQDPGQGLRLIYYSQIVNDFQKGDIAEGYSVSREKKESFPLTVTSAQKNPTAFYLCASSPGQGSGELFFGEGSRLTVL.